This is a list of T cell receptor beta chains from one sample in a study of T cell repertoires in cytomegalovirus infection. TCRdb independently ran MiXCR on the reads; one entry per CDR3 protein. In the table there are tens of thousands of distinct CDR3 sequences, 24% of which are singletons. These TCRs are of unknown antigen specificity. The starting material was CD8+ T cells from cultured PBMCs, obtained from culture after CMV antigen stimulation. Receptors were obtained from a human donor in good health (CMV status not recorded). Some clones in this sample may be carry-over from other donors' samples. The CDR3 runs from the conserved cysteine through the conserved F or W. The D gene is left open where the match is weak. The listing skips clone size in some rows; elsewhere it reads once, few, many or a size class.

j_call,v_call,clone_size,d_call,cdr3_aa,cdr3_nt
TRBJ2-3,TRBV7-3,many,-,CASSLLGGLADTQYF,TGTGCCAGCAGCTTGCTGGGGGGTCTGGCAGATACGCAGTATTTT
TRBJ2-5,TRBV9,-,TRBD2,CASSVGLAGVKETQYF,TGTGCCAGCAGCGTAGGGCTAGCGGGGGTGAAAGAGACCCAGTACTTC
TRBJ2-1,TRBV27,few,-,CASSLGINNEQFF,TGTGCCAGCAGTTTAGGGATAAACAATGAGCAGTTCTTC
TRBJ2-1,TRBV6-1,-,-,CASSEDRQSGNEQFF,TGTGCCAGCAGTGAAGACAGGCAGTCGGGTAATGAGCAGTTCTTC
TRBJ2-7,TRBV5-6,-,-,CASSGPSERYEQYF,TGTGCCAGCAGCGGGCCTAGCGAGCGCTACGAGCAGTACTTC
TRBJ2-5,TRBV3-1,few,-,CASSQDEVSLETQYF,TGTGCCAGCAGCCAAGATGAAGTATCTCTTGAGACCCAGTACTTC
TRBJ1-5,TRBV12-3/TRBV12-4,few,TRBD1,CASSLIGTGTQPQHF,TGTGCCAGCAGTTTAATAGGGACAGGGACTCAGCCCCAGCATTTT
TRBJ2-5,TRBV11-3,-,-,CASSPSSGDDQETQYF,TGTGCCAGCAGCCCGTCATCAGGGGACGACCAAGAGACCCAGTACTTC
TRBJ2-3,TRBV7-9,many,-,CASSAEGTLSDTQYF,TGTGCCAGCAGCGCGGAGGGAACTTTGAGCGATACGCAGTATTTT
TRBJ1-2,TRBV7-9,many,-,CASSLGTDGYTF,TGTGCCAGCAGTCTTGGGACCGATGGCTACACCTTC
TRBJ1-5,TRBV28,-,-,CASSLKQGNQPQHF,TGTGCCAGCAGTTTAAAACAGGGAAATCAGCCCCAGCATTTT
TRBJ2-2,TRBV24-1,few,-,CATSGGGSPGELFF,TGTGCCACCAGTGGTGGGGGAAGTCCCGGGGAGCTGTTTTTT
TRBJ2-2,TRBV27,-,-,CASSFQGGTGELFF,TGTGCCAGCAGTTTTCAGGGAGGCACCGGGGAGCTGTTTTTT
TRBJ2-3,TRBV4-3,-,TRBD2,CASSQEASGVSGTQYF,TGCGCCAGCAGCCAAGAAGCGAGCGGGGTTTCAGGTACGCAGTATTTT
TRBJ1-1,TRBV5-4,-,-,CASSLAGVQGTEASF,TGTGCCAGCAGCTTGGCTGGGGTACAGGGCACTGAAGCTTCCTTT
TRBJ2-7,TRBV27,few,-,CASSLSTSNYEQYF,TGTGCCAGCAGTTTATCGACGAGTAACTACGAGCAGTACTTC
TRBJ2-5,TRBV12-3/TRBV12-4,few,-,CASTSGVGETQYF,TGTGCCAGCACCTCAGGGGTGGGAGAGACCCAGTACTTC
TRBJ2-7,TRBV28,-,-,CASSLFQGSAYEQYF,TGTGCCAGCAGTTTATTTCAGGGGAGCGCCTACGAGCAGTACTTC
TRBJ1-1,TRBV7-6,many,-,CASSGHKGKAFF,TGTGCCAGCAGCGGACACAAGGGCAAAGCTTTCTTT
TRBJ2-7,TRBV30,few,TRBD1,CAWSRPDGTANPYEQYF,TGTGCCTGGAGTCGACCCGACGGGACAGCCAACCCCTACGAGCAGTACTTC
TRBJ1-4,TRBV7-6,many,TRBD1,CASSLGTGASEKLFF,TGTGCCAGCAGCTTAGGGACAGGGGCAAGTGAAAAACTGTTTTTT
TRBJ1-5,TRBV27,many,-,CASSASVDFHQHF,TGTGCCAGCAGCGCCTCAGTAGATTTCCACCAGCATTTT
TRBJ1-4,TRBV12-3/TRBV12-4,few,-,CASSSEEKLFF,TGTGCCAGCAGCTCAGAAGAAAAACTGTTTTTT
TRBJ2-7,TRBV7-9,-,-,CASSSPDRFYEQYF,TGTGCCAGCAGCTCTCCGGACAGATTCTACGAGCAGTACTTC
TRBJ2-1,TRBV7-4,once,-,CASSLGPWYNEQFF,TGTGCCAGCAGCTTAGGTCCCTGGTACAATGAGCAGTTCTTC
TRBJ1-5,TRBV7-6,few,-,CASSSGGPWDQPQHF,TGTGCCAGCAGCTCCGGGGGCCCTTGGGATCAGCCCCAGCATTTT
TRBJ1-1,TRBV7-6,many,TRBD1,CASSLQGDTEAFF,TGTGCCAGCAGCTTACAGGGGGACACTGAAGCTTTCTTT
TRBJ2-2,TRBV30,many,TRBD2,CARSGLAGTGELFF,TGTGCCCGTTCGGGACTAGCGGGGACCGGGGAGCTGTTTTTT
TRBJ2-6,TRBV12-5,few,-,CASGLVLRGSGANVLTF,TGTGCTAGTGGTTTGGTACTGCGGGGATCTGGGGCCAACGTCCTGACTTTC
TRBJ2-5,TRBV6-6,many,-,CASSKTGPVQETQYF,TGTGCCAGCAGTAAGACAGGTCCGGTCCAAGAGACCCAGTACTTC
TRBJ1-1,TRBV7-6,-,-,CASSLAVGTEAFF,TGTGCCAGCAGCTTAGCGGTTGGCACTGAAGCTTTCTTT
TRBJ2-2,TRBV11-2,many,-,CASSPQGSRNTGELFF,TGTGCCAGCAGCCCTCAGGGGAGTAGGAACACCGGGGAGCTGTTTTTT
TRBJ2-3,TRBV27,many,TRBD2,CASSFVAGGTDTQYF,TGTGCCAGCAGTTTTGTAGCGGGGGGCACAGATACGCAGTATTTT
TRBJ2-7,TRBV5-6,-,-,CASSSGTPYEQYF,TGTGCCAGCAGCTCGGGGACACCCTACGAGCAGTACTTT
TRBJ2-5,TRBV4-1,-,-,CASSPPDSLETQYF,TGCGCCAGCAGCCCGCCGGATAGCCTGGAGACCCAGTACTTC
TRBJ2-1,TRBV7-2,many,-,CASSLAPGNEQFF,TGTGCCAGCAGCTTAGCGCCGGGCAACGAGCAGTTCTTC
TRBJ2-2,TRBV9,many,-,CASSVALDATRELFF,TGTGCCAGCAGCGTAGCCCTGGACGCAACCCGGGAGCTGTTTTTT